Following are 8 T cell receptor beta chains from one sample sequenced in a study of blood T cells in healthy people across ages. It was with a sample-barcoded 5' primer and a J-beta primer mix that a second PCR of roughly 7 to 12 cycles was run. TCRdb reprocessed the 5' RACE reads with MiXCR, giving one entry per CDR3 protein. The table has 800,000 or so distinct CDR3 sequences, about 45% seen once. The sample comprised blood. These receptor sequences come from an elderly man in good health.

J is TRBJ2-7 and V is TRBV7-2; D uncertain. This CDR3 comprises 15 residues. V lost 1 base, J lost 3 bases, and 13 bases lay in between. Germline values: CDR1 SGHTA, CDR2 FQGNSA. For the CDR3, the DNA is TGTGCCAGCAGCTTAGGTTCGCGGCCCGGCTACGAGCAGTACTTC. Protein product: CASSLGSRPGYEQYF.

The J gene is TRBJ2-5, the V gene TRBV25-1; 11 nucleotides align to TRBD2. The CDR3 has 16 residues. Trimming took 6 bases from V and 4 from J; bases not matched to a gene: 10. Looked up from germline, CDR1 is MGHDK and CDR2 is SYGVNS. DNA for the CDR3: TGTGCCAGCAGCCCTCATATAGCGGGGGGGACAGAGACCCAGTACTTC. Translation gives CASSPHIAGGTETQYF.

About this clonotype itself: The junction departs from the called germline gene at one end, perhaps through a read error. The V gene is TRBV6-1, the J gene TRBJ1-2; maybe TRBD1 (5 bases). Germline V gives CDR1 MNHNS, CDR2 SASEGT. The CDR3 totals 16 residues. In nucleotides, the CDR3 is TGTGCCAGCAGTGAAGCGACCAGACAGCCTAACAATGGCTACACCTTC. Its protein product is CASSEATRQPNNGYTF.

The rearrangement links TRBV12-3 or TRBV12-4 to TRBJ2-5; 7 nucleotides agree with TRBD2. There are 13 residues in the CDR3. V lost 7 bases, J lost 9 bases, and 11 bases stayed unmatched. CDR3 region: CASTPSRAGAQYF. The CDR3 DNA sequence: TGTGCCAGCACCCCCTCAAGGGCGGGGGCCCAGTACTTC.

This clonotype has only a few counts. This sequence joins TRBV2 and TRBJ2-7, with D uncertain. There are 11 residues in the CDR3. Trimming took off 5 bases at V and 5 bases at J, with 7 bases between the two ends. Germline lookup yields CDR1 SNHLY and CDR2 FYNNEI. CDR3 loop: CASSLQNEQYF. CDR3 sequence (DNA): TGTGCCAGCAGTCTCCAGAACGAGCAGTACTTC.

This sequence joins TRBV18 and TRBJ2-7; TRBD2 is a possible D gene (6 bases). The V gene's germline CDR1 is KGHSH and CDR2 LQKENI. This CDR3 spans 14 amino acids. V shed 4 bases and J shed 3 bases, with 13 bases lying between them. Written as DNA, the CDR3 is TGTGCCAGCTCACGTGATCTAGCGAACTACGAGCAGTACTTC. Its protein product is CASSRDLANYEQYF. The whole variable domain, filled in from reference TRBV18 and TRBJ2-7, reads NAGVMQNPRHLVRRRGQEARLRCSPMKGHSHVYWYRQLPEEGLKFMVYLQKENIIDESGMPKERFSAEFPKEGPSILRIQQVVRGDSAAYFCASSRDLANYEQYFGPGTRLTVT.

This clonotype turned up a few times. The chain recombines TRBV3-1 with TRBJ1-2; D is possibly TRBD1 (5 bases). Germline-derived CDR1 and CDR2 are LGHDT and YNNKEL (reference sequence). V was cut by 0 bases and J by 6 bases, with 11 bases left in between. The CDR3 is 14 amino acids. The CDR3: CASSQEVRADGYTF. As DNA, the CDR3 is TGTGCCAGCAGCCAAGAGGTCAGGGCCGATGGCTACACCTTC.

This clonotype was found once. The chain recombines TRBV5-1 with TRBJ1-2, with 7 bases that match TRBD1. The V gene's germline CDR1 is SGHRS and CDR2 YFSETQ. The trim removed 3 bases at V and 5 bases at J, leaving 4 bases unmatched. The CDR3 has 13 amino acids. CDR3 coding DNA: TGCGCCAGCAGCTCCGGGACAGAATATGGCTACACCTTC. Translation: CASSSGTEYGYTF.